This TCR beta chain was identified in a study of T cells in Graves' hyperthyroidism and ophthalmopathy. As concerns this clonotype: Its specificity is not known.

The study, taken as a whole, reports: The model's output predicted ophthalmopathy at a median of 6.5 months prior to onset. Clonotypes that were expanded in thyroid above 0.001 mostly appeared in blood too.

TCR beta CDR3 sequences were amplified from RNA transcripts. HTBI primers drove first-round RT-PCR of the TCR CDR3. MiXCR, run by TCRdb on the multiplex PCR reads, gives a single entry per CDR3 protein. The table records tens of thousands of distinct CDR3 sequences, about 50% of them present only once. Ophthalmopathy cases scored 3 or more on the Clinical Activity Score and 4 or more on NOSPECS grade, with duration below 3 months. Orbital computed tomography, thyroid ultrasound, serum thyroxine and TRAb, and clinical symptoms together informed the diagnoses. The TCR sequence derives from a man aged 35 to 55 with Graves' ophthalmopathy. The sample taken for sequencing was blood.

CDR3 nucleotides: TGTGCCAGCAGTTACGGATACGGGACCGGGACAGGAGGGGAGACCCAGTACTTC. It translates to CASSYGYGTGTGGETQYF. The chain uses TRBV6-5 and TRBJ2-5; TRBD1 matches 8 bases. CDR1 and CDR2 (germline): MNHEY, SVGAGI. The CDR3 length is 18 residues. With 2 bases clipped from V and 5 bases from J, the junction kept 16 bases outside the gene matches.